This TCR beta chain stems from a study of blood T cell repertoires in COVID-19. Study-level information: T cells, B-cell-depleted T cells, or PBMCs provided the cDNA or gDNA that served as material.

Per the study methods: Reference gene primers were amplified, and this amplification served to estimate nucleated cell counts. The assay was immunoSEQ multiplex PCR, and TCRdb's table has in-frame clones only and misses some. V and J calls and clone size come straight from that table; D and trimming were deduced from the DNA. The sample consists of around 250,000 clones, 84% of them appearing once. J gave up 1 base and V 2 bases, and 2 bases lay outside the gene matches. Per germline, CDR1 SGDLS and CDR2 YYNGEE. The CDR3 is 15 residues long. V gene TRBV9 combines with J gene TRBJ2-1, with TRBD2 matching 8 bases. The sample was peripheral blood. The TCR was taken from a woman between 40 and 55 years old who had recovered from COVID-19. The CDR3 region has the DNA TGTGCCAGCAGCGTTCGCGGGGGGTCCTACAATGAGCAGTTCTTC. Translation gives CASSVRGGSYNEQFF.